These 5 T cell receptor beta chains were sequenced from one sample in a study of T cell repertoires and HLA-DP antigens. Sequenced by immunoSEQ multiplex PCR; TCRdb stores in-frame clones only, minus some. The sample lists approximately 110,000 clones; over 90% were seen once. For these receptors, no antigen is known. Input material: CD4+ T cells from PBMCs. The receptors were gathered from a woman aged 18-30 years in good health and CMV-seronegative.

The V call is TRBV29-1, the J call TRBJ2-3; D gene unclear. Germline V gives CDR1 SQVTM, CDR2 ANQGSEA. V lost 3 bases, J lost 0 bases, and 7 bases lay in between. The CDR3 sequence is 13 residues long. The CDR3 loop is CSVDTVSTDTQYF. The CDR3 coding sequence is TGCAGCGTTGATACCGTTAGCACAGATACGCAGTATTTT.

The rearrangement uses TRBV7-2 and TRBJ1-2; 7 bases fit TRBD1. V lost 1 base to trimming and J lost 8 bases; unmatched junction nucleotides: 1. Germline V gene lookup returns CDR1 SGHTA and CDR2 FQGNSA. The CDR3 is 12 amino acids. The CDR3 DNA reads TGTGCCAGCAGCTTAGTAGGGGGCGGCTACACCTTC. The encoded protein is CASSLVGGGYTF.

Here the CDR3 DNA reads TGCGCCAGCAGCTTGCTATGGACAGCCATAAAGGGGGAGTATGGCTACACCTTC. Encoded protein: CASSLLWTAIKGEYGYTF. The chain employs TRBV5-1 and TRBJ1-2, with D possibly TRBD1 on 6 matching bases. This CDR3 comprises 18 residues. The ends were cut back, 1 base at V and 5 bases at J, with 24 bases in the middle. Germline V CDR1 and CDR2: SGHRS, YFSETQ.

The chain combines TRBV5-1 with TRBJ2-7; 8 bases are a match to TRBD2. Germline assignment: CDR1 SGHRS and CDR2 YFSETQ. V lost 8 bases, J lost 2 bases, and 6 bases stayed unmatched. This CDR3 has 13 residues. The CDR3 coding sequence is TGCGCCAGTAAGGGACTAGGCACCTACGAGCAGTACTTC. Its protein product is CASKGLGTYEQYF.

The chain uses TRBV11-2 and TRBJ2-7; 7 bases line up with TRBD1. The CDR3 loop spans 14 amino acids. V trimming: 5 bases; J trimming: 0 bases; junction bases outside the gene matches: 4. Germline V gene data show CDR1 as SGHAT and CDR2 as FQNNGV. CDR3 coding DNA: TGTGCCAGCAGCCATCGGGACAGCTCCTACGAGCAGTACTTC. Protein sequence: CASSHRDSSYEQYF.